The T cell receptor (beta chain) described here comes from a study of blood T cell repertoires in COVID-19. Whole-study context: Each recovered donor of Cohort 3 presented with two negative PCRs, clearance, or symptom resolution.

This CDR3 has 14 residues. Per the germline V gene, CDR1 is SGHTA and CDR2 is FQGNSA. V lost 1 base and J 2 bases, leaving 8 bases between the germline ends. Original data processing: Quantification of nucleated cells was approximated via reference gene primer amplification. Clones were read by immunoSEQ multiplex PCR, and TCRdb kept only the in-frame ones, dropping some. The V and J calls and clone size come from that table; D and trimming were worked out from the DNA. Of 330,000 or so clones listed, around 87% were seen once; the top ten hold 1.5% to 2.5%. The sample was PBMCs or T cells enriched from blood (not recorded which). This chain links TRBV7-2 with TRBJ1-1, with a weak D call TRBD1 (5 bases). This receptor was obtained from a man between 35 and 55 years old in a cohort exposed to, infected with or recovered from COVID-19 (not recorded which). DNA of the CDR3: TGTGCCAGCAGCTTAGGGGGCAGCAACACTGAAGCTTTCTTT. Protein sequence: CASSLGGSNTEAFF.